Presented here are 2 T cell receptor beta chains from one specimen sequenced in a study of T cell changes during pregnancy in multiple sclerosis. Generated by immunoSEQ multiplex PCR, the TCRdb table keeps only in-frame clones and is missing some. The data contain approximately 60,000 clones, around 93% of them singletons. The material sequenced was CD4+ T cells from peripheral blood mononuclear cells, taken before pregnancy. Receptors were obtained from a female donor with multiple sclerosis, enrolled in a pregnancy study.

The chain has TRBV5-4 and TRBJ2-7; 7 positions match TRBD1. V shed 4 bases, J shed 6 bases, and the junction held 10 bases outside the gene matches. Germline V gene sequence: CDR1 SGHNT, CDR2 YYREEE (reference sequence). This CDR3 spans 14 amino acids. The CDR3, as DNA: TGTGCCAGCAGCCGAGGACAGGAGTCGAGCGAGCAGTACTTC. Its translation is CASSRGQESSEQYF.

On this clone itself: One junction end does not reproduce the germline sequence, and a read error may be involved. The rearrangement links TRBV4-3 to TRBJ2-1; weak D call: TRBD2 (5 bases). The CDR3 is made up of 13 amino acids. Per the germline V gene, CDR1 is LGHNA and CDR2 is YSLEER. The CDR3 DNA sequence: TGCGCCAGCAGCCAAGATCGAGGGTTAACTCAGGTCTTC. Its translation is CASSQDRGLTQVF.